This entry concerns a single T cell receptor beta chain. Its binding antigen is unknown. There are no base qualities to consult, and no much larger clone falls within one base. V trim: 2 bases; J trim: 2 bases; unmatched bases: 6. According to the germline V gene, CDR1 reads ENHRY and CDR2 reads SYGVKD. The CDR3 holds 16 amino acids from the cysteine to the phenylalanine. Of all the DNA, just the CDR3 is kept, 48 bases in frame from base 1. The sample belongs to a study of blood T cell repertoires in COVID-19 (dated by TCRdb to the early 2020s). Regarding the study in general: Samples from collaborators originated in the United States, Italy and Spain and spanned both the acute and convalescent phases of COVID-19. The material from the prospective study consisted of cDNA or gDNA derived from T cells, B-cell-depleted T cells, or PBMCs. The dataset comprised deeply sampled blood TCRbeta repertoires from subjects exposed to, actively infected with, or recovered from COVID-19. The repertoires were released in a freely available public database meant as a resource for research on the immune response to SARS-CoV-2. The samples were drawn from the first 160 participants of the ongoing ImmuneRACE study and from 1,200 or so subjects provided by 6 global collaborators. Nearly every sample came with metadata listing a de-identified subject ID, COVID-19 status, age in years and sex. Where available, HLA class I and class II types were taken from metadata supplied by the sample provider and were not determined by assay-based typing. General study outcomes and caveats: Clinical and demographic metadata were provided uncurated, with the amount varying by source and participant.

In the prospective study, participants were roughly 18 to 100 years old, resided in 24 geographic areas of the United States, and were enrolled through a virtual design. Cohort assignment in the prospective study relied on participant-reported clinical history from a screening survey and a study questionnaire. For ImmuneRACE Cohort 3, a participant was defined as recovered based on two consecutive negative NP/OP PCR tests, clearance by a healthcare professional, or resolution of symptoms. In the prospective study, whole blood, serum and a nasopharyngeal or oropharyngeal swab were collected from each participant by mobile phlebotomists. Participants in the prospective study had the option to provide additional blood draws and questionnaires over an approximately 2-month period. Blood samples from the prospective study were shipped frozen or at room temperature prior to DNA extraction. TCRbeta CDR3 regions were amplified from genomic DNA using the immunoSEQ Assay, a bias-controlled multiplex PCR. For the original study's pipeline: Within the assay, amplification of reference gene primers was used to estimate how many nucleated cells each sample contained. To quantify the absolute abundance of each unique TCRbeta CDR3 rearrangement, sequence reads were collapsed and filtered. For each sample, productive Simpson clonality was calculated as the square root of Simpson's diversity index across productive rearrangements. What TCRdb holds here is the immuneACCESS table cut down to in-frame rearrangements. Part of the clones is not present; checked against another copy, under half of the missing clones reflect an unresolved V gene, and the others are unexplained. The V and J calls and clone size were taken over from that table, and D and trimming were inferred from the DNA. This sample comprises approximately 220,000 clones, roughly 84% of them detected only once. Together, the top ten hold 6.8% of the sample.

Sequences were obtained from PBMCs or T cells enriched from blood (not recorded which). The sequence derives from a middle-aged woman who had recovered from COVID-19. The V and J segments used are TRBV10-3 and TRBJ2-7, and 10 junction bases match TRBD2. CDR3 region: CAISERRLAGTYEQYF. The DNA reads as follows: TGTGCCATCAGTGAGCGCCGACTAGCGGGTACCTACGAGCAGTACTTC.